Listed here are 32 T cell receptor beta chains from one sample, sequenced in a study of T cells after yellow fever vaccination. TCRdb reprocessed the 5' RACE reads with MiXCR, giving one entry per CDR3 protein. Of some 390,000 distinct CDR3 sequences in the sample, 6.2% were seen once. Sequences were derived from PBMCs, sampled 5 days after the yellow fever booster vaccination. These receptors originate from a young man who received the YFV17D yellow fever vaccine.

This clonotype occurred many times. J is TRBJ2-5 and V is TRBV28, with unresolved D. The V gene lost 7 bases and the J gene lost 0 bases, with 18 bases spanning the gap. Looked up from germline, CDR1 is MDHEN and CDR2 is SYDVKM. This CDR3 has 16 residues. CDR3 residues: CASNTRLRPDQETQYF. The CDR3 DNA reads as TGTGCCAGCAATACCAGACTCCGCCCCGACCAAGAGACCCAGTACTTC.

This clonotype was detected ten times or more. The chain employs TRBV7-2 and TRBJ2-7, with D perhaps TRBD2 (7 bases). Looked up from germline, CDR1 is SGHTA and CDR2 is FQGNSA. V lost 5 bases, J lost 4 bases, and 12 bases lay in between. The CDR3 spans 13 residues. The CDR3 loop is CASSRGGRYEQYF. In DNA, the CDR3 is TGTGCCAGCAGCCGCGGGGGCAGGTACGAGCAGTACTTC.

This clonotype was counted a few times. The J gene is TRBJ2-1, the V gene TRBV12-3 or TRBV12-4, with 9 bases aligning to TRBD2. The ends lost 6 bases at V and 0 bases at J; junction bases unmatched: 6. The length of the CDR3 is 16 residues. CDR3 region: CASSYSGGSSYNEQFF. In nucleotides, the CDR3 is TGTGCCAGCAGCTATAGCGGGGGAAGCTCCTACAATGAGCAGTTCTTC.

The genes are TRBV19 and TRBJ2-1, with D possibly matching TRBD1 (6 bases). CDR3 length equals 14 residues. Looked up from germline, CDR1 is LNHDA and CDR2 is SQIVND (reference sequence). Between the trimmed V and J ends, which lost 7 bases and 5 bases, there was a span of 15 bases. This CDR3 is CASKGDRVDNEQFF. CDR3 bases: TGTGCCAGTAAGGGGGATCGTGTAGACAATGAGCAGTTCTTC.

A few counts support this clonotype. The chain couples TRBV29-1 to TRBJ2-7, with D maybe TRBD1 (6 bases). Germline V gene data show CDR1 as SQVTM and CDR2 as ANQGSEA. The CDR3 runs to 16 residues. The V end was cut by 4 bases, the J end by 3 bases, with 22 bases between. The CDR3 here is CSVVGPEGRGDYEQYF. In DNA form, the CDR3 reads TGCAGCGTTGTAGGCCCAGAAGGCAGGGGTGACTACGAGCAGTACTTC.

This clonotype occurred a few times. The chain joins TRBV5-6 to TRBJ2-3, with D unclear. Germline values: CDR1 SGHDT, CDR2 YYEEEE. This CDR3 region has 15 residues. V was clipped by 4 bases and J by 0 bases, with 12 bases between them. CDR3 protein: CASSGEWRSTDTQYF. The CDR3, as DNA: TGTGCCAGCAGCGGAGAGTGGCGAAGCACAGATACGCAGTATTTT.

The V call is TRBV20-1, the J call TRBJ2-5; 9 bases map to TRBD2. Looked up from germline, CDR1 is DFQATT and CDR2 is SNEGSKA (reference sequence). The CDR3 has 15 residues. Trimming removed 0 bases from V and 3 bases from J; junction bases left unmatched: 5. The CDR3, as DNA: TGCAGTGCTAGAGAGCAGACTAGCGGAAAAGAGACCCAGTACTTC. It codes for CSAREQTSGKETQYF.

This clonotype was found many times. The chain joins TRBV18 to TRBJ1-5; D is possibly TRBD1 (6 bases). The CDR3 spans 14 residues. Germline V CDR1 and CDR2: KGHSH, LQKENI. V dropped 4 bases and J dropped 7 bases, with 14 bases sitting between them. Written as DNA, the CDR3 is TGTGCCAGCTCACTTACAGGGAAGGACCAGCCCCAGCATTTT. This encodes CASSLTGKDQPQHF.

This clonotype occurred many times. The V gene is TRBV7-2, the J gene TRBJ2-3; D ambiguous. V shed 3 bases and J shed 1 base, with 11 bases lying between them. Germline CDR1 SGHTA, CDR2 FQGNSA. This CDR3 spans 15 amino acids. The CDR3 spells CASSFGNGRTDTQYF. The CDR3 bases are TGTGCCAGCAGCTTCGGTAACGGCCGCACAGATACGCAGTATTTT. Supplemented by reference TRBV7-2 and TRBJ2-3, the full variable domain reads GAGVSQSPSNKVTEKGKDVELRCDPISGHTALYWYRQSLGQGLEFLIYFQGNSAPDKSGLPSDRFSAERTGGSVSTLTIQRTQQEDSAVYLCASSFGNGRTDTQYFGPGTRLTVL.

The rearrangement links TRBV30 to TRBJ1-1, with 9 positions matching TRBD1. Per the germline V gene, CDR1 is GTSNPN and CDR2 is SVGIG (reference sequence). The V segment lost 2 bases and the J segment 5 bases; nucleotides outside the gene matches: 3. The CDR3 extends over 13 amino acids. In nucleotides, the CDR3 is TGTGCCTGGAGTCTACAGGGGGCGACTGAAGCTTTCTTT. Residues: CAWSLQGATEAFF.

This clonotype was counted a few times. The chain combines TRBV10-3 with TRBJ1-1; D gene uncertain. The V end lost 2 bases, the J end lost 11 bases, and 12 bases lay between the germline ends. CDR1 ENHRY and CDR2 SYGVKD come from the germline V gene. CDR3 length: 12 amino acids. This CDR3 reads CAISEPTLRAFF. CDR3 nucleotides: TGTGCCATCAGTGAGCCTACCTTACGGGCTTTCTTT.

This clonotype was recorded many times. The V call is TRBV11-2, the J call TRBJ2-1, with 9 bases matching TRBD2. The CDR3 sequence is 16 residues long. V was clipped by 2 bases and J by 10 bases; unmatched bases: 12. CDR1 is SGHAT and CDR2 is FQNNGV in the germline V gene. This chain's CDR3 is CASSLPRTSVGNEQFF. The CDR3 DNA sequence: TGTGCCAGCAGCTTACCGCGGACTAGCGTCGGCAACGAGCAGTTCTTC.

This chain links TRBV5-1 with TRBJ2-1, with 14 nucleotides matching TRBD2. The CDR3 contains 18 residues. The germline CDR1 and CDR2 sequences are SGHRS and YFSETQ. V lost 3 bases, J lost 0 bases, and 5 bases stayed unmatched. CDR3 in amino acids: CASSSTSGGDSSYNEQFF. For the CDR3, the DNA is TGCGCCAGCAGCTCGACTAGCGGGGGGGATAGCTCCTACAATGAGCAGTTCTTC.

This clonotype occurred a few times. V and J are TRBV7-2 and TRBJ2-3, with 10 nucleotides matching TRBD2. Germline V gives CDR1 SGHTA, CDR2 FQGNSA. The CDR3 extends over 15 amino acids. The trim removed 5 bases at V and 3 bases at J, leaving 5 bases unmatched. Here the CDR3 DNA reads TGTGCCAGCAGCCCTAGTAGCGGGAGGACAGATACGCAGTATTTT. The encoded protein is CASSPSSGRTDTQYF.

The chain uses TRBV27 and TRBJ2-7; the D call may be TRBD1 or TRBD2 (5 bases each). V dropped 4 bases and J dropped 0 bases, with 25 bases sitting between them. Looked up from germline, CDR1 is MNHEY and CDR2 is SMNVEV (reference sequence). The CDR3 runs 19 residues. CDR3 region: CASSYGWTPRAGTSYEQYF. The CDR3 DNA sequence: TGTGCCAGCAGTTACGGTTGGACACCCCGGGCGGGCACCTCCTACGAGCAGTACTTC.

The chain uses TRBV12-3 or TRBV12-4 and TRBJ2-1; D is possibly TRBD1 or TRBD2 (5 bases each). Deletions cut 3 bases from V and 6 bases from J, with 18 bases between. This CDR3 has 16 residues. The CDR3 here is CASSLAGTVISNEQFF. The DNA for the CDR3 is TGTGCCAGCAGTTTGGCCGGGACGGTTATCAGCAATGAGCAGTTCTTC.

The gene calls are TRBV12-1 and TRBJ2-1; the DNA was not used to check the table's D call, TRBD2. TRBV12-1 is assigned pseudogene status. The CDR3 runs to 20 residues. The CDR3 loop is CASSFSGTSGEGGFYNEQFF. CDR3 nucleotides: TGTGCCAGCAGCTTCTCCGGGACTAGCGGGGAGGGTGGGTTCTACAATGAGCAGTTCTTC.

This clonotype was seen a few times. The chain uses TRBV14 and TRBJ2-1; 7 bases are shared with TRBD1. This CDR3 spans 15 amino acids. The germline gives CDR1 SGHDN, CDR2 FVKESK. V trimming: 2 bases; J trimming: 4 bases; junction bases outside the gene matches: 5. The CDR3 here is CASSQKTGYYNEQFF. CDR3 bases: TGTGCCAGCAGCCAAAAGACAGGGTATTACAATGAGCAGTTCTTC.

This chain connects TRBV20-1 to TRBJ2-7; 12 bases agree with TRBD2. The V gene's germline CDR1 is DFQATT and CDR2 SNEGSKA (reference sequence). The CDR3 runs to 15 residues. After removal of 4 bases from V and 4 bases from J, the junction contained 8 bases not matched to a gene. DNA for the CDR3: TGCAGTGCTACCCCGACTAGCGGGGGAGGGTACGAGCAGTACTTC. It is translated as CSATPTSGGGYEQYF.

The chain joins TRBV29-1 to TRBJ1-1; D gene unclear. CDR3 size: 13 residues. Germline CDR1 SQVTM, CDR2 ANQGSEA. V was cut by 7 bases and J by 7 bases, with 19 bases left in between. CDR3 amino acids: CSAQVGRGVEAFF. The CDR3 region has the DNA TGCAGCGCCCAAGTGGGGAGAGGAGTTGAAGCTTTCTTT.

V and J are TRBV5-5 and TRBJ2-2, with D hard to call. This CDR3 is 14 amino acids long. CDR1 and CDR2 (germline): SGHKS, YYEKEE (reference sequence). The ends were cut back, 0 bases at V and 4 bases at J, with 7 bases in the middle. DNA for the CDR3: TGTGCCAGCAGCTTGGGACCCACCACCGGGGAGCTGTTTTTT. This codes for CASSLGPTTGELFF.

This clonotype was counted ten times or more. The CDR3 loop is CASSERRDLREQFF. CDR3 nucleotides: TGTGCCAGCAGTGAAAGGCGGGATCTTCGTGAGCAGTTCTTC. The chain employs TRBV2 and TRBJ2-1, with D perhaps TRBD2 (6 bases). Per the germline V gene, CDR1 is SNHLY and CDR2 is FYNNEI. Trimming left V 2 bases short and J 9 bases short, with 14 bases between. The length of the CDR3 is 14 residues.

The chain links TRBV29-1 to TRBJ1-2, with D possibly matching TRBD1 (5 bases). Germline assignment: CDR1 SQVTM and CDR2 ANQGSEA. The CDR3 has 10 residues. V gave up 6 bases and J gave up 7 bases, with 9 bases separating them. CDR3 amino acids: CSVGGVGYTF. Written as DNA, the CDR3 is TGCAGCGTGGGGGGGGTTGGCTACACCTTC.

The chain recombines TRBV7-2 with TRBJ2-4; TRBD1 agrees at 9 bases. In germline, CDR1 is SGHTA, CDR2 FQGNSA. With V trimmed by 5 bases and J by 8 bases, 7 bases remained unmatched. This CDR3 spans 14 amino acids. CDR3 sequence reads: CASSIDRGLDIQYF. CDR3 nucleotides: TGTGCCAGCAGCATCGACAGGGGGTTGGACATTCAGTACTTC.

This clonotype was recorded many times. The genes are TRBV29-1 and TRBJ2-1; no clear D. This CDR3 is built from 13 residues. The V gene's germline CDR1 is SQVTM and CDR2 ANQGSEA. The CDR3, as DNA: TGCAGTGCCGGAAACGGCTTTGGGAATGAGCAGTTCTTC. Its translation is CSAGNGFGNEQFF.

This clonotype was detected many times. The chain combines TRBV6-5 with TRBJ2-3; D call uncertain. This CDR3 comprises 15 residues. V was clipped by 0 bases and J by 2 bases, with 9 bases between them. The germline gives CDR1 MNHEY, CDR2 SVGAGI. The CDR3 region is CASSYSDGFTDTQYF. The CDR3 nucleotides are TGTGCCAGCAGTTACTCGGACGGTTTCACAGATACGCAGTATTTT.

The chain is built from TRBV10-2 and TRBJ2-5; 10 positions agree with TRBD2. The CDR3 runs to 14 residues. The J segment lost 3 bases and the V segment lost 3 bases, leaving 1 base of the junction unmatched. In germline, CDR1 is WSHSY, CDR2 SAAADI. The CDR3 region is CASSDLAGEETQYF. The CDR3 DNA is TGCGCCAGCAGTGATCTAGCGGGAGAAGAGACCCAGTACTTC.

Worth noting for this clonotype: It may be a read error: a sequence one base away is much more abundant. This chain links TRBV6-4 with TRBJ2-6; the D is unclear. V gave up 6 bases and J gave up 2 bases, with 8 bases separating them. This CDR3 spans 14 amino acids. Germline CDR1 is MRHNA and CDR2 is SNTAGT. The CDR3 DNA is TGTGCCAGCAGATCGGACCCTGGGGCCAACGTCCTGACTTTC. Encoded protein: CASRSDPGANVLTF.

CDR3 sequence (DNA): TGTGCCAGCAGCCAGGCACAGGGGGGACCCTACGAGCAGTACTTC. Amino acid sequence: CASSQAQGGPYEQYF. This rearrangement joins TRBV7-2 to TRBJ2-7, with 8 bases identical to TRBD1. Losses at the gene ends were 5 bases for V and 2 bases for J; bases not matched to a gene: 8. CDR1 is SGHTA, CDR2 FQGNSA, per germline. There are 15 residues in the CDR3.

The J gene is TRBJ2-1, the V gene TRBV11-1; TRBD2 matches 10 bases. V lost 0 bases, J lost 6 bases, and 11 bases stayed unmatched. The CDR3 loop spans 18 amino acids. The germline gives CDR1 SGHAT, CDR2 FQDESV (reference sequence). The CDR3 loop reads CASSLAMASGRLINEQFF. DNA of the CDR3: TGTGCCAGCAGCTTAGCGATGGCTAGCGGGAGACTTATCAATGAGCAGTTCTTC.

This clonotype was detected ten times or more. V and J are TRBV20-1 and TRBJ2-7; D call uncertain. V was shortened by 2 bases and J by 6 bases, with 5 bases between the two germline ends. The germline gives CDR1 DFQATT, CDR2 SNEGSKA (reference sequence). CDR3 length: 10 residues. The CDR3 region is CSARMGEQYF. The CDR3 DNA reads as TGCAGTGCTAGAATGGGCGAGCAGTACTTC.

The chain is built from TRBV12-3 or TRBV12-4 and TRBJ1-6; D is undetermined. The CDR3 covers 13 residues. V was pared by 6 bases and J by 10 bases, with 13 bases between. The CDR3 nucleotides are TGTGCCAGCAGCTCGGCTTTGGGATCACCCCTCCACTTT. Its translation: CASSSALGSPLHF.